This is a list of T cell receptor beta chains from one sample in a study of cytomegalovirus exposure and HLA in healthy donors. The assay was immunoSEQ multiplex PCR, and TCRdb's table has in-frame clones only and misses some. Of more than 100,000 clones in the sample, 76% were seen once. The sample comprised PBMCs. These receptors all stem from a female donor in good health and CMV-seropositive. Both conserved end residues are part of each CDR3. The D gene is left open where the match is weak. Expanded clones get a size class; other rows say once, few or many, or leave the size out.

.	TRBV12-5	TRBJ2-1	few	TGTGCTAGTGGTTTGAATGAGGGCAATGAGCAGTTCTTC	CASGLNEGNEQFF
TRBD1	TRBV9	TRBJ1-2	.	TGTGCCAGCAGCGCTGGTCGGGGACAGGCGTTAAATTTCTACACCTTC	CASSAGRGQALNFYTF
.	TRBV29-1	TRBJ2-7	.	TGCAGCGTTGAATCTGGGAGCGAGCAGTACTTC	CSVESGSEQYF
TRBD2	TRBV30	TRBJ2-1	once	TGTGCCTGCACTAGCGGGGGATACAATGAGCAGTTCTTC	CACTSGGYNEQFF
TRBD1	TRBV5-6	TRBJ1-1	.	TGTGCCAGCAGCTGGGACAGGGCGGACACTGAAGCTTTCTTT	CASSWDRADTEAFF
.	TRBV7-3	TRBJ2-5	.	TGTGCCAGCCGGCAGGGGTTGGGGTACCAAGAGACCCAGTACTTC	CASRQGLGYQETQYF
.	TRBV7-9	TRBJ1-2	.	TGTGCCGGAAGAGGGGGGGCGAGTGGCTACACCTTC	CAGRGGASGYTF
.	TRBV28	TRBJ2-3	few	TGTGCCAGCAGTTTCGGGGGCCCTGGGGGGGGGCAGTATTTT	CASSFGGPGGGQYF
.	TRBV14	TRBJ1-5	.	TGTGCCAGCAGCCTATATAGCAATCAGCCCCAGCATTTT	CASSLYSNQPQHF
TRBD2	TRBV28	TRBJ2-5	.	TGTGCCAGCAGCCGGCCGGGGGGTCCTCCAGAGACCCAGTACTTC	CASSRPGGPPETQYF
TRBD2	TRBV5-1	TRBJ2-7	.	TGCGCCAGCAGCCCATTAGCGGGAGATCTGGGCGAGCAGTACTTC	CASSPLAGDLGEQYF
.	TRBV29-1	TRBJ2-5	.	TGCAGCATCACCGTCAGGGCAGGGTCTGGGGAGACCCAGTACTTC	CSITVRAGSGETQYF
.	TRBV4-2	TRBJ2-7	.	TGTGCCAGCAGCCAAGACAGGGGCCACCCTTACGAGCAGTACTTC	CASSQDRGHPYEQYF
TRBD2	TRBV5-1	TRBJ2-7	.	TGCGCCAGCAGCTTGGATCTAGCGGGGGCCTACGAGCAGTACTTC	CASSLDLAGAYEQYF
.	TRBV7-6	TRBJ1-6	.	TGTGCCAGCAGCTTAGCCACAGGGAGTTCACCCCTCCACTTT	CASSLATGSSPLHF
.	TRBV4-1	TRBJ1-2	.	TGCGCCAGCAGCCAAAAGACAGTTAACTATGGCTACACCTTC	CASSQKTVNYGYTF
.	TRBV6-5	TRBJ1-1	few	TGTGCCAGCAGTTACCAGGACAGTTTTAACACTGAAGCTTTCTTT	CASSYQDSFNTEAFF
TRBD2	TRBV5-4	TRBJ2-3	once	TGTGCCAACTCGATAGCGGGGGGTAGCACAGATACGCAGTATTTT	CANSIAGGSTDTQYF